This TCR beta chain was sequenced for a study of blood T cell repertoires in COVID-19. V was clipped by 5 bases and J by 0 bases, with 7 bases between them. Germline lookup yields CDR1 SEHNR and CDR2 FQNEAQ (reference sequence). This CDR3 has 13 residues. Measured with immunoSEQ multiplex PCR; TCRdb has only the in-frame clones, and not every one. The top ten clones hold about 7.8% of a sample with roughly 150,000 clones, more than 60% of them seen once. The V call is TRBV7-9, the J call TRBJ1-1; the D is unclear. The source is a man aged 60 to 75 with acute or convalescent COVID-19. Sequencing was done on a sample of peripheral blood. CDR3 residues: CASSQVMNTEAFF. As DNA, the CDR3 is TGTGCCAGCAGCCAGGTTATGAACACTGAAGCTTTCTTT.